The sequence of this T cell receptor beta chain was determined in a study of regulatory dendritic cells for organ transplantation. Study in general: Regulatory dendritic cells came from monocytes given vitamin D3 and IL-10.

On this clone itself: Its target is not known.

Sorted T cells were CFSE-labeled and cultured approximately five days with allogeneic regulatory or mature dendritic cells at 1:10. This table comes from immunoSEQ multiplex PCR, and its TCRdb copy is limited to in-frame clones, with some not included. The sample lists tens of thousands of clones; about 85% were seen once. This CDR3 spans 12 amino acids. The germline V and J ends were trimmed by 0 bases and 4 bases, with 3 bases remaining between them. CDR1 is MNHEY, CDR2 SVGAGI, per germline. Sequenced material: naive CD4+ T cells from blood cultured with dendritic cells. Subset of the sample: CD45RA+ naive T cells. J is TRBJ2-5 and V is TRBV6-5; D is unresolved. The receptor's source is a human donor in good health. The CDR3 DNA reads as TGTGCCAGCAGTTACTCGGGAGAGACCCAGTACTTC. It codes for CASSYSGETQYF.